This TCR beta chain was captured by sequencing in a study of spatial heterogeneity in lung cancer. Across the whole study: Where they were available, follow-up PBMC samples were sequenced, at a median of approximately 2 years after resection. Detected beta-chain sequences consistently exceeded alpha-chain sequences. Within raw reads, each unique TCR and UMI combination appeared on average more than ten times. Findings and caveats of the study: At tumor resection, ubiquitous expanded TCRs were detected in blood more often than later.

Notes on this clonotype: Antigen: not known.

Indicated time point: blood at routine non-recurrence follow-up after resection. Whole RNA, isolated from tumor, nontumor lung or frozen PBMC, was sequenced without prior sorting. Via MiXCR, TCRdb re-called the 5' RACE reads, giving one row per CDR3 protein. The table lists fewer than 55,000 distinct CDR3 sequences, about 7.4% of them singletons. The specimen was PBMCs, collected at follow-up. This TCR derives from a female donor with early-stage non-small cell lung cancer.

CDR3 nucleotides: TGTGCCAGTCGCGATCAGGGACTGGACTATGGCTACACCTTC. Protein: CASRDQGLDYGYTF. V and J are TRBV19 and TRBJ1-2; TRBD1 might be the D (5 bases). V lost 8 bases, J lost 3 bases, and 16 bases lay in between. CDR3 length equals 14 residues. Germline V lookup: CDR1 LNHDA, CDR2 SQIVND (reference sequence).